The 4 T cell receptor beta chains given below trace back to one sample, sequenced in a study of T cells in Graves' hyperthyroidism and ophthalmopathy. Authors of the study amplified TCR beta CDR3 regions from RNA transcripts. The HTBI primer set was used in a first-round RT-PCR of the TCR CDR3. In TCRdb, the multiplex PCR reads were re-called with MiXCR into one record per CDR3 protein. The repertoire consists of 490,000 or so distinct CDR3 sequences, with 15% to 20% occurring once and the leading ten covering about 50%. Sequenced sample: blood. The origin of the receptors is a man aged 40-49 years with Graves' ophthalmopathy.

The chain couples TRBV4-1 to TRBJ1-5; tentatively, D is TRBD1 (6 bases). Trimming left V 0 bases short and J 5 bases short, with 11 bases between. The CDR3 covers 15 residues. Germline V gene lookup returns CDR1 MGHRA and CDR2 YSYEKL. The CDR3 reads CASSQDPRGHQPQHF. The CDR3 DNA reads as TGCGCCAGCAGCCAAGATCCCAGGGGCCATCAGCCCCAGCATTTT.

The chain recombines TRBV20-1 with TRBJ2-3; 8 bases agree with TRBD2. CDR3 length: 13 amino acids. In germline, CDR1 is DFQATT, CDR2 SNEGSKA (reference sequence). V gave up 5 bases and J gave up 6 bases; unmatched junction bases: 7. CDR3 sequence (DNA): TGCAGTGCTCCCGGGACTAGTTTGGATACGCAGTATTTT. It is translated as CSAPGTSLDTQYF.

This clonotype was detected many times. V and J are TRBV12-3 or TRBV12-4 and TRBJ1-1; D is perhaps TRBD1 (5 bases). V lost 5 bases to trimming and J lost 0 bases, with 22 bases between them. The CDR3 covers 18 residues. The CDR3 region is CASSPPSPLQVMNTEAFF. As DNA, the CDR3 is TGTGCCAGCAGTCCGCCCAGCCCCCTACAGGTAATGAACACTGAAGCTTTCTTT.

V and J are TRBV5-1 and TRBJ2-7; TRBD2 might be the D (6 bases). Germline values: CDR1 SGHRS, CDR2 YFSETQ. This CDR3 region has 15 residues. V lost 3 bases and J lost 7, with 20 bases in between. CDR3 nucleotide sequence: TGCGCCAGCAGCTGGGGCGGACGACTAGGCGGGGAGCAGTACTTC. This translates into CASSWGGRLGGEQYF.